The 28 T cell receptor beta chains below come from one sample, sequenced in a study of a mutant IDH1 vaccine in newly diagnosed glioma. This table comes from immunoSEQ multiplex PCR, and its TCRdb copy is limited to in-frame clones, with some not included. Found here are under 80,000 clones, just over 85% of them singletons; the top ten hold about 3%. The time point here: baseline, week 1 (first vaccination visit). This sample's treatment: pre-vaccination baseline after standard-of-care therapy. The source material was PBMCs, sampled from a glioma patient treated with radiotherapy, temozolomide or both. These receptors all come from a man aged 30-40 years with glioma.

The V and J genes are TRBV27 and TRBJ2-7; 7 bases match TRBD1. Trimming at V came to 4 bases and at J to 0 bases, leaving 6 bases not matched to a gene. Germline CDR1 and CDR2: MNHEY and SMNVEV (reference sequence). The CDR3 is 15 residues long. CDR3 in amino acids: CASSSAGTASYEQYF. The CDR3 DNA reads as TGTGCCAGCAGTTCCGCCGGGACAGCCTCCTACGAGCAGTACTTC.

This clone was observed a single time. This chain connects TRBV25-1 to TRBJ2-2; possibly TRBD1 for D (6 bases). CDR1 and CDR2 from the germline V gene are MGHDK and SYGVNS. V lost 6 bases and J lost 4, with 12 bases in between. The CDR3 is 14 residues long. The CDR3 bases are TGTGCCAGCAGCGTGGGACATTCCACCGGGGAGCTGTTTTTT. It is translated as CASSVGHSTGELFF.

V is TRBV19 and J is TRBJ1-2; D perhaps matches TRBD1 (5 bases). Germline V gene lookup returns CDR1 LNHDA and CDR2 SQIVND (reference sequence). Trimming cost V 3 bases and J 3 bases, with 11 bases left between them. The CDR3 contains 14 residues. CDR3 in amino acids: CASSILGVDYGYTF. As DNA, the CDR3 is TGTGCCAGTAGTATTTTGGGGGTTGACTATGGCTACACCTTC.

This clone has just one count. The rearrangement joins TRBV6-4 to TRBJ2-3; D may correspond to TRBD1 or TRBD2 (5 bases each). Germline CDR1 reads MRHNA; CDR2 reads SNTAGT. The V end lost 7 bases, the J end lost 4 bases, and 12 bases lay between the germline ends. This CDR3 spans 13 amino acids. The CDR3 protein is CASMFPGPDTQYF. CDR3 in DNA: TGTGCCAGCATGTTCCCGGGACCAGATACGCAGTATTTT.

A few counts support this clone. The V and J genes are TRBV7-9 and TRBJ1-1; 8 bases map to TRBD1. The J segment lost 7 bases and the V segment lost 2 bases, leaving 6 bases of the junction unmatched. Germline lookup yields CDR1 SEHNR and CDR2 FQNEAQ (reference sequence). The CDR3 extends over 14 amino acids. CDR3 residues: CASSLTKDRGEAFF. The CDR3 bases are TGTGCCAGCAGCTTAACGAAAGACAGGGGTGAAGCTTTCTTT. The whole variable domain, filled in from reference TRBV7-9 and TRBJ1-1, reads DTGVSQNPRHKITKRGQNVTFRCDPISEHNRLYWYRQTLGQGPEFLTYFQNEAQLEKSRLLSDRFSAERPKGSFSTLEIQRTEQGDSAMYLCASSLTKDRGEAFFGQGTRLTVV.

V usage is TRBV7-2 and J usage is TRBJ1-1; perhaps TRBD1 as D (5 bases). Germline loops: CDR1 SGHTA, CDR2 FQGNSA. The V end lost 1 base, the J end lost 2 bases, and 11 bases lay between the germline ends. This CDR3 spans 15 amino acids. CDR3 amino acids: CASSLVSTANTEAFF. The CDR3 region has the DNA TGTGCCAGCAGCTTAGTCTCGACAGCCAACACTGAAGCTTTCTTT.

The chain carries TRBV6-5 and TRBJ1-6; 8 positions match TRBD1. The V gene's germline CDR1 is MNHEY and CDR2 SVGAGI. The CDR3 is made up of 14 amino acids. V lost 5 bases to trimming and J lost 9 bases; unmatched junction nucleotides: 6. In nucleotides, the CDR3 is TGTGCCAGCAGTCGGACAGGGAGTAGTTCACCCCTCCACTTT. This gives the protein CASSRTGSSSPLHF.

The chain carries TRBV19 and TRBJ2-7; 9 nucleotides match TRBD1. The V gene's germline CDR1 is LNHDA and CDR2 SQIVND (reference sequence). This CDR3 has 16 amino acids. V lost 3 bases, J lost 2 bases, and 8 bases stayed unmatched. The CDR3 nucleotides read TGTGCCAGTAGTATCACGGGACAGGGATGGGCCTACGAGCAGTACTTC. Amino acid sequence: CASSITGQGWAYEQYF.

The sample holds one count of this clone. The chain uses TRBV9 and TRBJ2-1; 10 positions agree with TRBD2. This CDR3 has 18 amino acids. Germline values: CDR1 SGDLS, CDR2 YYNGEE. The trim removed 4 bases at V and 9 bases at J, leaving 19 bases unmatched. CDR3 bases: TGTGCCAGCAGCCCGGGTGGGGCTAGCGGGGGCCCTTTAGGTGAGCAGTTCTTC. As protein: CASSPGGASGGPLGEQFF.

The genes are TRBV11-2 and TRBJ1-3; no reliable D call. The CDR3 has 15 amino acids. Germline loops: CDR1 SGHAT, CDR2 FQNNGV. V lost 5 bases to trimming and J lost 0 bases, with 11 bases between them. CDR3 coding DNA: TGTGCCAGCAGCCCGATGGAGTTCTCTGGAAACACCATATATTTT. The encoded protein is CASSPMEFSGNTIYF.

V and J are TRBV2 and TRBJ1-2; D is undetermined. The CDR3 consists of 13 residues. The germline gives CDR1 SNHLY, CDR2 FYNNEI. Trimming cost V 6 bases and J 3 bases, with 11 bases left between them. The CDR3 spells CASSSDSYYGYTF. For the CDR3, the DNA is TGTGCCAGCAGCTCCGATTCCTACTATGGCTACACCTTC. Supplemented by reference TRBV2 and TRBJ1-2, the full variable domain reads EPEVTQTPSHQVTQMGQEVILRCVPISNHLYFYWYRQILGQKVEFLVSFYNNEISEKSEIFDDQFSVERPDGSNFTLKIRSTKLEDSAMYFCASSSDSYYGYTFGSGTRLTVV.

The CDR3 DNA follows: TGTGCCAGCAGTTACGGACAGGAGGGCGGGGAGCTGTTTTTT. Its translation: CASSYGQEGGELFF. The chain couples TRBV6-5 to TRBJ2-2; maybe TRBD1 (7 bases). The CDR3 runs 14 residues. Per the germline V gene, CDR1 is MNHEY and CDR2 is SVGAGI. V lost 2 bases and J lost 7, with 11 bases in between.

V usage is TRBV28 and J usage is TRBJ1-3; D gene ambiguous. Per the germline V gene, CDR1 is MDHEN and CDR2 is SYDVKM. This CDR3 comprises 14 residues. The V and J ends lost 6 bases and 2 bases respectively, with 11 bases between them. The CDR3 sequence is CASRRGLAGNTIYF. The CDR3 region has the DNA TGTGCCAGCAGGCGAGGGTTAGCTGGAAACACCATATATTTT.

The chain couples TRBV7-9 to TRBJ2-3; D not resolved. Deletions cut 2 bases from V and 0 bases from J, with 3 bases between. CDR1 and CDR2 (germline): SEHNR, FQNEAQ (reference sequence). The CDR3 is 13 amino acids. As DNA, the CDR3 is TGTGCCAGCAGCTTATACAGCACAGATACGCAGTATTTT. Encoded protein: CASSLYSTDTQYF.

The chain uses TRBV5-1 and TRBJ1-4; TRBD1 aligns across 8 bases. The CDR3 covers 14 residues. Germline trimming cut 5 bases from V and 8 bases from J; bases unmatched to any gene: 8. Germline values: CDR1 SGHRS, CDR2 YFSETQ. As DNA, the CDR3 is TGCGCCAGCAGTGCAGGGGGCTTTTTAGAAAAACTGTTTTTT. It yields the protein CASSAGGFLEKLFF.

The chain is built from TRBV27 and TRBJ2-1, with 7 bases that match TRBD2. The CDR3 is made up of 15 amino acids. Germline trimming cut 1 base from V and 2 bases from J; bases unmatched to any gene: 2. In germline, CDR1 is MNHEY, CDR2 SMNVEV (reference sequence). The CDR3 sequence: CASSLFGGAYNEQFF. In DNA form, the CDR3 reads TGTGCCAGCAGTTTATTTGGGGGGGCCTACAATGAGCAGTTCTTC.

This chain connects TRBV7-8 to TRBJ1-6; 8 bases fit TRBD1. CDR1 is SGHVS and CDR2 is FQNEAQ in the germline V gene. The V and J ends lost 5 bases and 9 bases, in that order; junction bases with no gene match: 12. This CDR3 comprises 16 residues. The CDR3, as DNA: TGTGCCAGCAGCCTGGTGGACAGGGCATTTCGTTCACCCCTCCACTTT. Translated: CASSLVDRAFRSPLHF.

This rearrangement joins TRBV6-5 to TRBJ1-2; D is uncertain. Germline values: CDR1 MNHEY, CDR2 SVGAGI. The CDR3 has 15 residues. Deletions cut 2 bases from V and 6 bases from J, with 16 bases between. This CDR3 is CASSYPPPEGNGYTF. The CDR3 bases are TGTGCCAGCAGTTACCCCCCGCCGGAGGGAAATGGCTACACCTTC.

V gene TRBV5-6 combines with J gene TRBJ1-4; D not certain. V was cut by 2 bases and J by 2 bases, with 16 bases left in between. The CDR3 contains 17 residues. The germline V gene has CDR1 SGHDT and CDR2 YYEEEE. CDR3 protein: CASSFRTPSPTNEKLFF. The CDR3 coding sequence is TGTGCCAGCAGCTTTCGGACGCCCAGCCCGACTAATGAAAAACTGTTTTTT.

The V and J genes are TRBV6-5 and TRBJ1-1, with TRBD1 identical over 7 bases. Germline values: CDR1 MNHEY, CDR2 SVGAGI. This CDR3 is 15 amino acids long. The junction had 6 bases not matched to a gene; V was cut back by 5 bases and J by 0 bases. CDR3 bases: TGTGCCAGCAGTCGATACGGGACAGTGAACACTGAAGCTTTCTTT. It specifies CASSRYGTVNTEAFF.

The rearrangement uses TRBV6-5 and TRBJ1-2; 8 bases line up with TRBD1. CDR1 is MNHEY and CDR2 is SVGAGI in the germline V gene. The CDR3 loop spans 15 amino acids. V shed 4 bases and J 4 bases; nucleotides not matched to a gene: 8. CDR3 residues: CASSSGGQVVYGYTF. In DNA form, the CDR3 reads TGTGCCAGCAGTTCCGGGGGACAGGTGGTCTATGGCTACACCTTC.

The chain uses TRBV7-9 and TRBJ2-7; TRBD1 matches at 7 bases. The V and J ends lost 2 bases and 3 bases, in that order; junction bases with no gene match: 7. The CDR3 totals 15 residues. The germline V gene has CDR1 SEHNR and CDR2 FQNEAQ (reference sequence). CDR3 sequence: CASSLIGTEIYEQYF. DNA for the CDR3: TGTGCCAGCAGCTTAATTGGGACAGAGATCTACGAGCAGTACTTC.

V is TRBV19 and J is TRBJ2-7; D gene unclear. Germline assignment: CDR1 LNHDA and CDR2 SQIVND (reference sequence). This CDR3 is built from 15 residues. Trimming stripped 4 bases from V and 0 bases from J, with 13 bases between. This CDR3 reads CASSRSPSSSYEQYF. The DNA for the CDR3 is TGTGCCAGTAGTAGGTCTCCATCGAGCTCCTACGAGCAGTACTTC.

The chain couples TRBV28 to TRBJ2-5, with 11 bases matching TRBD1. Trimming at V came to 7 bases and at J to 4 bases, leaving 5 bases not matched to a gene. Germline V gene lookup returns CDR1 MDHEN and CDR2 SYDVKM. The CDR3 runs to 14 residues. CDR3 loop: CASKAGTGGETQYF. CDR3 bases: TGTGCCAGCAAGGCGGGGACAGGGGGAGAGACCCAGTACTTC.

The V call is TRBV7-8, the J call TRBJ1-4; D gene unclear. CDR1 SGHVS and CDR2 FQNEAQ come from the germline V gene. The CDR3 is 16 residues long. Trimming took 5 bases from V and 0 from J, leaving 13 bases between them. This CDR3 reads CASSLRTASTNEKLFF. The CDR3 nucleotides are TGTGCCAGCAGCCTGAGGACGGCTTCAACTAATGAAAAACTGTTTTTT.

This chain connects TRBV5-1 to TRBJ1-6, with 7 bases that match TRBD1. CDR1 is SGHRS, CDR2 YFSETQ, per germline. Unmatched junction bases numbered 2, after V lost 3 bases and J lost 5 bases. The CDR3 has 14 amino acids. The chain's CDR3 is CASSSGTDNSPLHF. The CDR3 DNA sequence: TGCGCCAGCAGCTCCGGGACAGATAATTCACCCCTCCACTTT.

The chain combines TRBV5-1 with TRBJ1-5; D might be TRBD1 (5 bases). The CDR3 totals 16 residues. CDR1 is SGHRS, CDR2 YFSETQ, per germline. Trimming removed 4 bases at V and 3 bases at J, with 17 bases between. CDR3 protein: CASSLGTVGANQPQHF. The CDR3, as DNA: TGCGCCAGCAGCCTAGGGACCGTTGGTGCCAATCAGCCCCAGCATTTT.

This clone was observed once. The V gene is TRBV6-1, the J gene TRBJ2-2; no reliable D call. This CDR3 comprises 16 residues. Germline V lookup: CDR1 MNHNS, CDR2 SASEGT. Trimming took off 2 bases at V and 6 bases at J, with 16 bases between the two ends. The CDR3 loop is CASSENKYGWPGELFF. The CDR3 nucleotides read TGTGCCAGCAGTGAAAATAAGTACGGGTGGCCCGGGGAGCTGTTTTTT.